What follows describes a single T cell receptor beta chain. The source of the sample is a study of blood T cell repertoires in COVID-19. For the study at large: Some COVID-19 samples were acute and others convalescent; all came from the United States, Italy and Spain.

Original processing methods: Estimation of nucleated cell counts was performed using reference gene primer amplification. Generated by immunoSEQ multiplex PCR, the TCRdb table keeps only in-frame clones and is missing some. That table supplies the V and J calls and clone size; D and trimming were determined from the DNA. The sample includes approximately 170,000 clones, more than 85% of them seen just once. From germline, CDR1 is KGHDR and CDR2 SFDVKD. This CDR3 spans 13 amino acids. J was trimmed by 6 bases and V by 9 bases; bases with no gene match: 5. It was during active infection that Seattle patients were enrolled and then longitudinally followed.

The rearrangement joins TRBV24-1 to TRBJ2-1, with 9 bases matching TRBD1. This receptor was identified in an elderly woman with COVID-19, enrolled during active disease. The sequencing sample was made of peripheral blood. CDR3: CATGGTGFNEQFF. The CDR3 nucleotides are TGTGCCACCGGGGGGACAGGGTTCAATGAGCAGTTCTTC.